The 16 T cell receptor beta chains below were found in one sample sequenced in a study of blood T cell repertoires in COVID-19 (dated by TCRdb to the early 2020s). The library was made by the immunoSEQ multiplex PCR assay. The table was pulled from immuneACCESS by TCRdb, which kept in-frame rearrangements only. Such tables lose some clones; where checked, under half of the loss comes from unresolved V genes, and the rest has no known cause. The sample table records 220,000 or so clones; 84% of these occur just once. The ten most abundant clones make up approximately 6.6% of the sample. The source material was PBMCs or T cells enriched from blood (not recorded which). These receptors all come from a woman between 40 and 50 years old who had recovered from COVID-19.

This clone came up once. This sequence joins TRBV29-1 and TRBJ1-5; 7 bases agree with TRBD1. With 6 bases clipped from V and 3 bases from J, the junction kept 8 bases outside the gene matches. This CDR3 is built from 14 residues. Germline values: CDR1 SQVTM, CDR2 ANQGSEA. The CDR3 here is CSVVTGAPNQPQHF. The CDR3 region has the DNA TGCAGCGTCGTCACAGGGGCCCCCAATCAGCCCCAGCATTTT.

J is TRBJ2-7 and V is TRBV6-5; 7 bases match TRBD1. V lost 4 bases, J lost 5 bases, and 8 bases stayed unmatched. CDR1 and CDR2 (germline): MNHEY, SVGAGI. The CDR3 spans 14 residues. CDR3 region: CASSLNRGTDEQYF. The DNA for the CDR3 is TGTGCCAGCAGTTTGAACAGGGGAACGGACGAGCAGTACTTC.

Only a few counts were recorded for this clone. The chain carries TRBV7-9 and TRBJ1-1; no clear D gene. CDR1 is SEHNR and CDR2 is FQNEAQ in the germline V gene (reference sequence). The CDR3 sequence is 11 residues long. The V and J ends lost 5 bases and 5 bases respectively, with 6 bases between them. Written as DNA, the CDR3 is TGTGCCAGCAGCGTTGTAACTGAAGCTTTCTTT. This gives the protein CASSVVTEAFF.

The rearrangement uses TRBV6-5 and TRBJ1-1; no clear D. Per the germline V gene, CDR1 is MNHEY and CDR2 is SVGAGI. The CDR3 spans 11 residues. Trimming pared 6 bases from V and 6 bases from J, leaving 8 bases between. In DNA form, the CDR3 reads TGTGCCAGCAGACGGGAGTCTGAAGCTTTCTTT. It translates to CASRRESEAFF.

This clone has only a few counts. The chain is built from TRBV5-1 and TRBJ1-2; TRBD1 agrees at 7 bases. The germline V gene has CDR1 SGHRS and CDR2 YFSETQ. After removal of 4 bases from V and 3 bases from J, the junction contained 9 bases not matched to a gene. This CDR3 contains 15 residues. CDR3 loop: CASSHLWTGDYGYTF. In DNA, the CDR3 is TGCGCCAGCAGCCACCTCTGGACAGGCGACTATGGCTACACCTTC.

This clone occurred a few times. V and J are TRBV9 and TRBJ2-2; the D gene is possibly TRBD2 (6 bases). Trimming took 1 base from V and 7 from J, leaving 14 bases between them. Per the germline V gene, CDR1 is SGDLS and CDR2 is YYNGEE. The CDR3 consists of 15 residues. CDR3: CASSVRASVGGELFF. The CDR3 bases are TGTGCCAGCAGCGTAAGGGCTAGCGTAGGCGGGGAGCTGTTTTTT.

V is TRBV28 and J is TRBJ2-7; D is perhaps TRBD2 (5 bases). Trimming removed 6 bases from V and 6 bases from J, with 15 bases in between. The CDR3 runs to 13 residues. Germline V lookup: CDR1 MDHEN, CDR2 SYDVKM. CDR3 in DNA: TGTGCCAGCAGCTCTGACCTAAGCGGCGAGCAGTACTTC. Encoded protein: CASSSDLSGEQYF.

This clone has a handful of counts. The V and J genes are TRBV5-1 and TRBJ1-4, with 10 bases matching TRBD1. The CDR3 covers 15 residues. The trim removed 0 bases at V and 7 bases at J, leaving 3 bases unmatched. The germline V gene encodes CDR1 SGHRS and CDR2 YFSETQ. This CDR3 reads CASSLATGGGEKLFF. CDR3 nucleotides: TGCGCCAGCAGCTTGGCGACAGGGGGCGGTGAAAAACTGTTTTTT.

This chain links TRBV6-6 with TRBJ2-7, with 8 bases fitting TRBD1. Losses at the gene ends were 6 bases for V and 6 bases for J; bases not matched to a gene: 4. CDR1 is MNHNY and CDR2 is SVGAGI in the germline V gene (reference sequence). This CDR3 has 12 amino acids. The CDR3 here is CASSSTGGEQYF. The CDR3 DNA is TGTGCCAGCAGCTCCACAGGGGGCGAGCAGTACTTC.

This clone was counted a single time. This sample also contains other DNA sequences that code for the same CDR3. The rearrangement joins TRBV7-2 to TRBJ2-1, with D uncertain. Between the trimmed V and J ends, which lost 1 base and 6 bases, there was a span of 4 bases. The CDR3 loop spans 12 amino acids. CDR1 and CDR2 from the germline V gene are SGHTA and FQGNSA. CDR3 sequence reads: CASSLVLNEQFF. The CDR3 DNA sequence: TGTGCCAGCAGCTTAGTCCTCAATGAGCAGTTCTTC. The full variable domain, completed using reference TRBV7-2 and TRBJ2-1, is GAGVSQSPSNKVTEKGKDVELRCDPISGHTALYWYRQSLGQGLEFLIYFQGNSAPDKSGLPSDRFSAERTGGSVSTLTIQRTQQEDSAVYLCASSLVLNEQFFGPGTRLTVL.

V is TRBV4-1 and J is TRBJ2-5, with TRBD2 as a possible D gene (5 bases). V lost 3 bases to trimming and J lost 4 bases, with 18 bases between them. There are 16 residues in the CDR3. CDR1 is MGHRA and CDR2 is YSYEKL in the germline V gene. The CDR3 nucleotides are TGCGCCAGCAGCCATTCTAACGCTGGACGGGGAGAGACCCAGTACTTC. This sequence encodes CASSHSNAGRGETQYF.

V and J are TRBV5-1 and TRBJ2-1, with TRBD2 matching 7 bases. The CDR3 has 14 amino acids. The germline CDR1 and CDR2 sequences are SGHRS and YFSETQ. Trimming cost V 4 bases and J 2 bases; bases outside gene matches: 3. CDR3 sequence reads: CASSPGGTYNEQFF. The CDR3 DNA reads TGCGCCAGCAGCCCGGGGGGTACCTACAATGAGCAGTTCTTC. The whole variable domain, remainder taken from reference TRBV5-1 and TRBJ2-1, is KAGVTQTPRYLIKTRGQQVTLSCSPISGHRSVSWYQQTPGQGLQFLFEYFSETQRNKGNFPGRFSGRQFSNSRSEMNVSTLELGDSALYLCASSPGGTYNEQFFGPGTRLTVL.

The chain couples TRBV18 to TRBJ2-1; TRBD2 matches 10 bases. Germline V gives CDR1 KGHSH, CDR2 LQKENI. V lost 0 bases to trimming and J lost 6 bases; unmatched junction nucleotides: 5. CDR3 size: 16 residues. The CDR3 loop reads CASSPPASGRINEQFF. For the CDR3, the DNA is TGTGCCAGCTCACCACCCGCTAGCGGGAGAATCAATGAGCAGTTCTTC.

This chain joins TRBV6-5 and TRBJ2-1, with TRBD2 as a possible D gene (6 bases). Trimming stripped 10 bases from V and 10 bases from J, with 17 bases between. Germline values: CDR1 MNHEY, CDR2 SVGAGI. This CDR3 region has 12 residues. The CDR3 DNA reads TGTGCCACCGATCGAACGGGAGTGGAGCAGTTCTTC. Protein sequence: CATDRTGVEQFF.

Comments on this clone: One junction end disagrees with the germline gene, perhaps due to a read error. The rearrangement links TRBV2 to TRBJ2-1; TRBD2 matches 11 bases. The CDR3 spans 15 residues. In germline, CDR1 is SNHLY, CDR2 FYNNEI. In DNA form, the CDR3 reads TGTGCCAGCAGGGAAGGACTAGCGGGTAACAATGAGCAGTTCTTC. Amino acid sequence: CASREGLAGNNEQFF.

The chain joins TRBV5-6 to TRBJ2-7; the D gene is possibly TRBD1 (6 bases). V was cut by 2 bases and J by 1 base, with 13 bases left in between. This CDR3 contains 15 residues. Germline-derived CDR1 and CDR2 are SGHDT and YYEEEE. The CDR3 nucleotides are TGTGCCAGCAGCTTATTTGGACAGCAATCCTACGAGCAGTACGTC. It encodes CASSLFGQQSYEQYV.